Sequencing of this TCR beta chain was carried out in a study of a mutant IDH1 vaccine in newly diagnosed glioma. Study context: Of treated patients, approximately 62% were men and 37.5% women, averaging around 42 years. Patients had received radiotherapy, temozolomide, or both previously, most receiving both.

The ends lost 0 bases at V and 5 bases at J; junction bases unmatched: 5. This CDR3 is built from 15 residues. Germline V gives CDR1 MNHEY, CDR2 SVGAGI. Worth noting for this clone: The antigen remains unidentified.

Stated time point: week 35, safety follow-up. One vaccine dose held 300 ug of mutant IDH1 20-mer peptide and came with topical imiquimod. Donors had new IDH1-mutant astrocytomas of WHO grade 3 or 4 (ATRX-lost). Assay used: immunoSEQ multiplex PCR; TCRdb lists only in-frame clones, some missing. Of around 29,000 clones in the sample, about 76% are singletons; the top ten hold 6% to 9.5%. This receptor was taken from a man aged 50 to 60 with glioma. The chain joins TRBV6-5 to TRBJ2-7; TRBD1 agrees at 9 bases. The sample was PBMCs, taken from a glioma patient whose treatment included an IDH1 peptide vaccine. The CDR3 protein is CASSYSAQGADEQYF. Here the CDR3 DNA reads TGTGCCAGCAGTTACTCGGCACAGGGGGCAGACGAGCAGTACTTC.